This T cell receptor beta chain is drawn from a study of cytomegalovirus exposure and HLA in healthy donors. Study details: Unique TCRs from HLA-typed donors, 75 million to 100 million of them, were held in an early data release.

Trimming pared 0 bases from V and 3 bases from J, leaving 11 bases between. Germline loops: CDR1 MGHRA, CDR2 YSYEKL. CDR3 length: 16 residues. The PCR ran on 60 Vbeta and 13 Jbeta primers. Some clones are missing from TCRdb's copy, which holds only in-frame ones; the method was immunoSEQ multiplex PCR. The sample consists of almost 200,000 clones, around 80% of them appearing once. Study results and limitations: In an earlier analysis, productive rearrangement rates for most beta V segments clustered near 87% or 30%.

In the case of this clone: The antigen is undetermined.

Sequencing was carried out using PBMCs. This chain connects TRBV4-1 to TRBJ2-2; tentative D call: TRBD2 (7 bases). This TCR came from a man younger than 40 in good health and CMV-seronegative. CDR3 protein: CASSQDRGGDTGELFF. The CDR3 DNA follows: TGCGCCAGCAGCCAAGACAGGGGAGGGGACACCGGGGAGCTGTTTTTT.